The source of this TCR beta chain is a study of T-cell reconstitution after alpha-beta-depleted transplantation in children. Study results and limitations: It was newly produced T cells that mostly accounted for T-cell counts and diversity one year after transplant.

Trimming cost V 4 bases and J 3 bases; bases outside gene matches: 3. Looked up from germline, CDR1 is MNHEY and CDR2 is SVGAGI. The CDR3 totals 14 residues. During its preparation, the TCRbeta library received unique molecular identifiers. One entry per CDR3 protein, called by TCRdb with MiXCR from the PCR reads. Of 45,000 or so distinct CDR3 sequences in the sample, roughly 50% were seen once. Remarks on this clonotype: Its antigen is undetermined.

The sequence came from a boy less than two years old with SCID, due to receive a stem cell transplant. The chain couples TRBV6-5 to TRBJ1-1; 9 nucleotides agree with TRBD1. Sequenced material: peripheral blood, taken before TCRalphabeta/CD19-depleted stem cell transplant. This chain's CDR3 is CASSLQGAYTEAFF. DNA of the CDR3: TGTGCCAGCAGTTTACAGGGGGCGTACACTGAAGCTTTCTTT.